Listed here is a single T cell receptor beta chain. The target antigen is unknown. The PCR used 60 Vbeta and 13 Jbeta primers. Sequenced by immunoSEQ multiplex PCR; TCRdb stores in-frame clones only, minus some. The repertoire has under 150,000 clones, approximately 80% of them found once; the top ten carry less than 6.5%. The data derive from a study of cytomegalovirus exposure and HLA in healthy donors. Study background: Among the 398 genotyped donors, 81% were placed in the Caucasian-associated ancestry cluster.

The study's findings and limits: Clonal expansion was found to be greater in HLA-associated TCR beta chains than in equally common others in a later analysis.

The sequence was obtained from a middle-aged woman in good health and CMV-seropositive. The sequencing input was PBMCs.

Here the CDR3 DNA reads TGTGCCAGTAGGGACACGTCCACTGAAGCTTTCTTT. Its protein is CASRDTSTEAFF. This chain links TRBV19 with TRBJ1-1; D may be TRBD1 (5 bases). V dropped 6 bases and J dropped 4 bases, with 9 bases sitting between them. The CDR3 is 12 amino acids. Germline assignment: CDR1 LNHDA and CDR2 SQIVND (reference sequence).